These T cell receptor beta chains were read from a single sample in a study of spatial heterogeneity in lung cancer. TCRdb re-called the 5' RACE reads through MiXCR, storing one row per CDR3 protein. The table records approximately 92,000 distinct CDR3 sequences, around 12% of them present only once. Here the sequenced sample was PBMCs, taken at surgery. The receptors here all came from a male donor with early-stage non-small cell lung cancer. CDR3s include the opening cysteine and the closing phenylalanine or tryptophan.

TRBV25-1	TRBJ2-2	11	CASNPTGELFF
TRBV14	TRBJ1-1	15	CASSHQYGGNTEAFF
TRBV5-1	TRBJ2-1	16	CASSSGTSGTVNEQFF
TRBV7-9	TRBJ2-7	16	CASSPPYRERGYEQYF
TRBV28	TRBJ2-1	13	CASSSPSDALQFF
TRBV10-3	TRBJ1-5	14	CAIGQTRGDQPQHF
TRBV20-1	TRBJ2-3	14	CSARRGGRADTQYF
TRBV5-4	TRBJ1-4	16	CASSLWGQTTNEKLFF
TRBV10-2	TRBJ2-7	14	CASRKTSGTYEQYF
TRBV19	TRBJ2-7	13	CASSIGTSYEQYF
TRBV28	TRBJ2-7	14	CASSRAGSTYEQYF
TRBV10-3	TRBJ1-4	14	CAIREDRGDEKLFF
TRBV2	TRBJ1-2	13	CASSVMIDYGYTF
TRBV7-3	TRBJ2-1	15	CASSWALTGYNEQFF
TRBV6-6	TRBJ2-5	15	CASSNTGYGGETQYF
TRBV27	TRBJ2-5	14	CASSPSGEEETQYF
TRBV28	TRBJ1-5	15	CASRPTGDGNQPQHF
TRBV10-2	TRBJ2-7	12	CASSERPPAQYF
TRBV3-1	TRBJ2-3	15	CASSQNKLVSDTQYF
TRBV12-5	TRBJ2-1	14	CASGLGGSYNEQFF
TRBV21-1	TRBJ1-1	14	CASSLRPQNTEAFF
TRBV3-1	TRBJ2-1	17	CASSQGTGASSYNEQFF
TRBV20-1	TRBJ2-7	12	CSADAIGARGYF
TRBV20-1	TRBJ2-2	13	CSAREQGDGELFF
TRBV12-3/TRBV12-4	TRBJ2-7	13	CASSMTASSKQYF